The 29 T cell receptor beta chains given below trace back to one sample, sequenced in a study of response to subunit inactivated influenza vaccine (dated by TCRdb to the late 2010s). Receptor libraries were prepared by RT-PCR. Sequencing was performed on an Illumina HiSeq 2500. Starting from the raw public reads, TCRdb applied fastp trimming at Q25, assembled clones with MiXCR and retained in-frame beta chains. Every distinct CDR3 protein forms one entry, paired with its most common genes and DNA. The sample table holds 500,000 to 750,000 distinct CDR3 sequences, of which 12% to 15% were seen once. The top ten hold over 8.5% of the sample. Specimen: PBMCs from blood, collected 11 to 12 days after vaccination. These receptors all come from a man aged 45 to 65 who received an inactivated influenza vaccine. Donor details come from another sample of the same person, matched by shared clones.

The chain carries TRBV12-3 or TRBV12-4 and TRBJ2-7, with TRBD1 matching 11 bases. Trimming removed 6 bases from V and 3 bases from J; junction bases left unmatched: 7. The CDR3 sequence is 15 residues long. This chain's CDR3 is CASSPWTGGFYEQYF. In nucleotides, the CDR3 is TGTGCCAGCAGCCCTTGGACAGGGGGCTTCTACGAGCAGTACTTC.

This clonotype has a handful of counts. This rearrangement joins TRBV29-1 to TRBJ2-7; D perhaps matches TRBD1 (6 bases). Germline values: CDR1 SQVTM, CDR2 ANQGSEA. This CDR3 has 12 residues. V lost 4 bases and J 2 bases, leaving 9 bases between the germline ends. The CDR3 spells CSVATGTYEQYF. DNA for the CDR3: TGCAGCGTTGCGACAGGAACCTACGAGCAGTACTTC.

The chain uses TRBV12-3 or TRBV12-4 and TRBJ2-1; 9 nucleotides match TRBD2. There are 14 residues in the CDR3. V lost 6 bases and J lost 7; bases outside the gene matches: 7. In DNA, the CDR3 is TGTGCCAGCAGCCGTAGCGGGGGAGAGAATGAGCAGTTCTTC. Its translation: CASSRSGGENEQFF.

V and J are TRBV11-1 and TRBJ2-4, with TRBD1 as a possible D gene (6 bases). Trimming shortened V by 5 bases and J by 6 bases, and 11 bases separated the two germline ends. Germline V gene lookup returns CDR1 SGHAT and CDR2 FQDESV (reference sequence). The CDR3 is 13 amino acids. The DNA for the CDR3 is TGTGCCAGCAGCACGTCCAGGGGAAACATTCAGTACTTC. It is translated as CASSTSRGNIQYF.

V is TRBV11-2 and J is TRBJ1-6, with TRBD1 matching over 8 bases. Trimming cost V 0 bases and J 9 bases; bases outside gene matches: 4. The germline V gene has CDR1 SGHAT and CDR2 FQNNGV. The CDR3 has 15 amino acids. CDR3 region: CASSLETGGVSPLHF. The CDR3 DNA sequence: TGTGCCAGCAGCTTAGAAACAGGGGGTGTTTCACCCCTCCACTTT. Filled out from reference TRBV11-2 and TRBJ1-6, the complete variable domain reads EAGVAQSPRYKIIEKRQSVAFWCNPISGHATLYWYQQILGQGPKLLIQFQNNGVVDDSQLPKDRFSAERLKGVDSTLKIQPAKLEDSAVYLCASSLETGGVSPLHFGNGTRLTVT.

This clonotype has ten or more counts. The chain combines TRBV18 with TRBJ2-6; possibly TRBD2 for D (5 bases). The V gene's germline CDR1 is KGHSH and CDR2 LQKENI. The CDR3 runs 15 residues. The V end was cut by 3 bases, the J end by 0 bases, with 6 bases between. The CDR3, as DNA: TGTGCCAGCTCACCCGGACTCTCTGGGGCCAACGTCCTGACTTTC. It yields the protein CASSPGLSGANVLTF.

This clonotype has only a few counts. The chain has TRBV28 and TRBJ2-7, with 8 bases fitting TRBD1. The CDR3 runs to 15 residues. Trimming cost V 4 bases and J 4 bases; bases outside gene matches: 9. CDR1 MDHEN and CDR2 SYDVKM come from the germline V gene. The CDR3 is CASSSDYRGAYEQYF. Written as DNA, the CDR3 is TGTGCCAGCAGTTCGGATTACAGGGGGGCATACGAGCAGTACTTC. Using reference TRBV28 and TRBJ2-7 for the parts outside the CDR3, the full variable domain is DVKVTQSSRYLVKRTGEKVFLECVQDMDHENMFWYRQDPGLGLRLIYFSYDVKMKEKGDIPEGYSVSREKKERFSLILESASTNQTSMYLCASSSDYRGAYEQYFGPGTRLTVT.

The V call is TRBV7-9, the J call TRBJ1-1; D gene uncertain. CDR3 length: 12 residues. Germline V gives CDR1 SEHNR, CDR2 FQNEAQ (reference sequence). V lost 6 bases, J lost 1 base, and 6 bases lay in between. The CDR3 bases are TGTGCCAGCAGACTAGGGAACACTGAAGCTTTCTTT. Translation gives CASRLGNTEAFF. Supplemented by reference TRBV7-9 and TRBJ1-1, the full variable domain reads DTGVSQNPRHKITKRGQNVTFRCDPISEHNRLYWYRQTLGQGPEFLTYFQNEAQLEKSRLLSDRFSAERPKGSFSTLEIQRTEQGDSAMYLCASRLGNTEAFFGQGTRLTVV.

This chain joins TRBV6-5 and TRBJ2-3, with a tentative D call TRBD2 (6 bases). CDR3 length: 16 amino acids. V was cut by 0 bases and J by 5 bases, with 15 bases left in between. The germline V gene has CDR1 MNHEY and CDR2 SVGAGI. In DNA form, the CDR3 reads TGTGCCAGCAGTTACTCGACTAGGGTGGGCAAAGATACGCAGTATTTT. Protein: CASSYSTRVGKDTQYF.

The chain joins TRBV28 to TRBJ2-1, with D possibly TRBD1 on 5 matching bases. CDR1 and CDR2 (germline): MDHEN, SYDVKM. V was shortened by 6 bases and J by 0 bases, with 12 bases between the two germline ends. CDR3 length: 15 amino acids. The DNA for the CDR3 is TGTGCCAGCAGGCAAACAGGTGGCTCCTACAATGAGCAGTTCTTC. Translated: CASRQTGGSYNEQFF.

The chain links TRBV12-3 or TRBV12-4 to TRBJ2-5, with TRBD2 matching over 9 bases. Germline trimming cut 3 bases from V and 4 bases from J; bases unmatched to any gene: 9. This CDR3 has 16 amino acids. The CDR3 loop reads CASSFPSGVMIETQYF. The CDR3 nucleotides are TGTGCCAGCAGTTTTCCTAGCGGGGTAATGATAGAGACCCAGTACTTC.

This clonotype was picked up a small number of times. V usage is TRBV20-1 and J usage is TRBJ2-1; no clear D gene. Germline values: CDR1 DFQATT, CDR2 SNEGSKA (reference sequence). Deletions cut 3 bases from V and 3 bases from J, with 12 bases between. The CDR3 is 14 residues long. CDR3 coding DNA: TGCAGTGCTAGGAGGCCCCGGATCTACAATGAGCAGTTCTTC. Protein product: CSARRPRIYNEQFF.

This clonotype was observed a few times. The chain uses TRBV11-2 and TRBJ2-2; 8 bases agree with TRBD2. After removal of 2 bases from V and 2 bases from J, the junction contained 13 bases not matched to a gene. Germline-derived CDR1 and CDR2 are SGHAT and FQNNGV. The CDR3 is 19 amino acids. As DNA, the CDR3 is TGTGCCAGCAGCTTATGGAGCGGGAGCGAAGCTTTTAACACCGGGGAGCTGTTTTTT. Encoded protein: CASSLWSGSEAFNTGELFF.

The rearrangement links TRBV20-1 to TRBJ1-2; D not certain. CDR1 and CDR2 (germline): DFQATT, SNEGSKA (reference sequence). The CDR3 has 13 amino acids. V was pared by 6 bases and J by 8 bases, with 19 bases between. In DNA form, the CDR3 reads TGCAGTGCCTCCAACCCGGGAACAAGAGGCTACACCTTC. It translates to CSASNPGTRGYTF.

The V call is TRBV20-1, the J call TRBJ2-3; 10 bases line up with TRBD2. Germline V lookup: CDR1 DFQATT, CDR2 SNEGSKA (reference sequence). This CDR3 contains 15 residues. V lost 6 bases to trimming and J lost 2 bases; unmatched junction nucleotides: 8. This CDR3 is CSAPPGTSATDTQYF. The CDR3 coding sequence is TGCAGTGCGCCCCCCGGGACTAGCGCCACAGATACGCAGTATTTT.

This clonotype was observed a handful of times. The J gene is TRBJ2-1, the V gene TRBV27; a possible D gene is TRBD2 (5 bases). The CDR3 contains 14 residues. Per germline, CDR1 MNHEY and CDR2 SMNVEV (reference sequence). The V end was cut by 7 bases, the J end by 2 bases, with 12 bases between. The CDR3 DNA reads TGTGCCAGCAACGCGGGCGGCCCCTACAATGAGCAGTTCTTC. It translates to CASNAGGPYNEQFF.

This clonotype occurred a few times. J is TRBJ2-3 and V is TRBV5-6; tentative D call: TRBD2 (6 bases). The germline CDR1 and CDR2 sequences are SGHDT and YYEEEE. The CDR3 totals 14 residues. Trimming took off 4 bases at V and 8 bases at J, with 17 bases between the two ends. The CDR3 coding sequence is TGTGCCAGCAGCCCCCCGCGAGGAGCGGGTACGCAGTATTTT. Protein sequence: CASSPPRGAGTQYF.

This clonotype was seen many times. The chain employs TRBV3-1 and TRBJ2-6, with TRBD1 identical over 7 bases. Per the germline V gene, CDR1 is LGHDT and CDR2 is YNNKEL (reference sequence). This CDR3 is 18 amino acids long. V was pared by 3 bases and J by 3 bases, with 11 bases of the junction left unmatched. CDR3 sequence: CASSQIRDSVSGANVLTF. The CDR3 DNA sequence: TGTGCCAGCAGCCAGATAAGGGACAGCGTCAGTGGGGCCAACGTCCTGACTTTC.

V and J are TRBV5-6 and TRBJ2-1; D gene uncertain. With 6 bases removed from V and 8 bases from J, the gap between germline ends came to 15 bases. The CDR3 has 13 residues. Germline V gives CDR1 SGHDT, CDR2 YYEEEE. The CDR3 spells CASILKGRDEQFF. The CDR3 DNA sequence: TGTGCCAGCATCCTGAAAGGTAGGGATGAGCAGTTCTTC.

This clonotype was recorded a few times. V and J are TRBV7-3 and TRBJ2-1, with 10 bases that match TRBD1. Germline V gene data show CDR1 as SGHTA and CDR2 as FQGTGA. The CDR3 sequence is 14 residues long. V lost 4 bases to trimming and J lost 10 bases; unmatched junction nucleotides: 7. CDR3 protein: CASSSSTGGVEQFF. Written as DNA, the CDR3 is TGTGCCAGCAGCTCTTCGACAGGGGGCGTGGAGCAGTTCTTC.

This clonotype showed up just a few times. This chain joins TRBV28 and TRBJ1-2, with D perhaps matching TRBD1 (6 bases). This CDR3 is 14 amino acids long. V lost 5 bases and J lost 3, with 13 bases in between. Germline V lookup: CDR1 MDHEN, CDR2 SYDVKM. The CDR3 region has the DNA TGTGCCAGCAGTAACCGACAGGCTTACTATGGCTACACCTTC. Translation: CASSNRQAYYGYTF.

This clonotype was recorded many times. The chain is built from TRBV12-3 or TRBV12-4 and TRBJ2-1; 13 nucleotides line up with TRBD2. Germline trimming cut 7 bases from V and 8 bases from J; bases unmatched to any gene: 8. The CDR3 is 15 amino acids. Here the CDR3 DNA reads TGTGCCAGCATTCAAGGGACTAGCGGGATCTATGAGCAGTTCTTC. Translating gives CASIQGTSGIYEQFF.

This clonotype was detected a few times. V gene TRBV7-8 combines with J gene TRBJ2-1, with D possibly called TRBD1 or TRBD2 (5 bases each). The V gene lost 2 bases and the J gene lost 5 bases, with 13 bases spanning the gap. This CDR3 is 15 amino acids long. The germline gives CDR1 SGHVS, CDR2 FQNEAQ. The CDR3 coding sequence is TGTGCCAGCAGCTTACCCCGACAGCGGAACAATGAGCAGTTCTTC. This sequence encodes CASSLPRQRNNEQFF.

This clonotype was seen a handful of times. The genes are TRBV19 and TRBJ1-4; possibly TRBD1 for D (5 bases). The germline CDR1 and CDR2 sequences are LNHDA and SQIVND (reference sequence). This CDR3 spans 14 amino acids. Trimming stripped 6 bases from V and 7 bases from J, with 15 bases between. This chain's CDR3 is CASREQGRGEKLFF. CDR3 in DNA: TGTGCCAGTAGGGAGCAGGGCCGGGGTGAAAAACTGTTTTTT.

The rearrangement links TRBV28 to TRBJ2-3, with D perhaps given as TRBD1 or TRBD2 (6 bases each). The germline V gene encodes CDR1 MDHEN and CDR2 SYDVKM. V lost 5 bases and J lost 4, with 22 bases in between. CDR3 length: 17 residues. This CDR3 reads CASSLRGLTSGADTQYF. In nucleotides, the CDR3 is TGTGCCAGCAGTCTTCGCGGACTAACTTCAGGGGCAGATACGCAGTATTTT.

This clonotype was seen at least ten times. This rearrangement joins TRBV29-1 to TRBJ2-1; tentative D call: TRBD1 (5 bases). In germline, CDR1 is SQVTM, CDR2 ANQGSEA. This CDR3 contains 14 residues. Between the trimmed V and J ends, which lost 6 bases and 6 bases, there was a span of 18 bases. CDR3 in DNA: TGCAGCGTCGAACAATCCGACAGACTCAATGAGCAGTTCTTC. It specifies CSVEQSDRLNEQFF.

The CDR3 coding sequence is TGCGCCAGCCAGAGGACTAGCGGGATGAATGAGCAGTTCTTC. Translated: CASQRTSGMNEQFF. The gene calls are TRBV5-1 and TRBJ2-1; 12 bases match TRBD2. CDR3 length: 14 residues. V was clipped by 7 bases and J by 7 bases; unmatched bases: 6. In germline, CDR1 is SGHRS, CDR2 YFSETQ.

The genes are TRBV28 and TRBJ2-7; no firm D call. Deletions cut 3 bases from V and 4 bases from J, with 13 bases between. The germline gives CDR1 MDHEN, CDR2 SYDVKM. The CDR3 covers 14 residues. Here the CDR3 reads CASSLSERLYEQYF. The CDR3 DNA reads as TGTGCCAGCAGTTTGAGCGAAAGACTTTACGAGCAGTACTTC.

This clonotype came up a few times. The chain carries TRBV5-1 and TRBJ2-3; 12 bases match TRBD2. This CDR3 contains 17 residues. V shed 2 bases and J 0 bases; nucleotides not matched to a gene: 4. CDR1 SGHRS and CDR2 YFSETQ come from the germline V gene. DNA for the CDR3: TGCGCCAGCAGCTTCCGGACTAGCGGGGCTAGCACAGATACGCAGTATTTT. It translates to CASSFRTSGASTDTQYF.